This T cell receptor beta chain was recorded in a study of CD8 T cells in ankylosing spondylitis. Notes on the study in general: Reportedly, significant enrichment of disease-linked clones occurred in matched ankylosing spondylitis synovial fluid. What seemed typical of ankylosing spondylitis blood was a TCR beta motif built from roughly eight highly homologous variants.

The CDR3 contains 18 residues. Germline CDR1 and CDR2: SGHVS and FNYEAQ. Trimming took off 2 bases at V and 2 bases at J, with 20 bases between the two ends. Scientists made TCR beta libraries using quantitative 5'-RACE with molecular barcodes. Via MiXCR, TCRdb re-called the 5' RACE reads, giving one row per CDR3 protein. Of about 240,000 distinct CDR3 sequences listed, around 10% were seen once; the top ten hold around 6.5%. Points on this clonotype: Its matching antigen is unknown.

The chain uses TRBV7-6 and TRBJ2-3; unclear D gene. The sequenced sample was blood, either unsorted or a sorted T cell fraction (not recorded which). This clonotype was obtained from a male donor with ankylosing spondylitis or in good health (not recorded which). The CDR3 nucleotides are TGTGCCAGCAGCTTATCCTTTGCCAGACCCCACCCCACAGATACGCAGTATTTT. This translates into CASSLSFARPHPTDTQYF.